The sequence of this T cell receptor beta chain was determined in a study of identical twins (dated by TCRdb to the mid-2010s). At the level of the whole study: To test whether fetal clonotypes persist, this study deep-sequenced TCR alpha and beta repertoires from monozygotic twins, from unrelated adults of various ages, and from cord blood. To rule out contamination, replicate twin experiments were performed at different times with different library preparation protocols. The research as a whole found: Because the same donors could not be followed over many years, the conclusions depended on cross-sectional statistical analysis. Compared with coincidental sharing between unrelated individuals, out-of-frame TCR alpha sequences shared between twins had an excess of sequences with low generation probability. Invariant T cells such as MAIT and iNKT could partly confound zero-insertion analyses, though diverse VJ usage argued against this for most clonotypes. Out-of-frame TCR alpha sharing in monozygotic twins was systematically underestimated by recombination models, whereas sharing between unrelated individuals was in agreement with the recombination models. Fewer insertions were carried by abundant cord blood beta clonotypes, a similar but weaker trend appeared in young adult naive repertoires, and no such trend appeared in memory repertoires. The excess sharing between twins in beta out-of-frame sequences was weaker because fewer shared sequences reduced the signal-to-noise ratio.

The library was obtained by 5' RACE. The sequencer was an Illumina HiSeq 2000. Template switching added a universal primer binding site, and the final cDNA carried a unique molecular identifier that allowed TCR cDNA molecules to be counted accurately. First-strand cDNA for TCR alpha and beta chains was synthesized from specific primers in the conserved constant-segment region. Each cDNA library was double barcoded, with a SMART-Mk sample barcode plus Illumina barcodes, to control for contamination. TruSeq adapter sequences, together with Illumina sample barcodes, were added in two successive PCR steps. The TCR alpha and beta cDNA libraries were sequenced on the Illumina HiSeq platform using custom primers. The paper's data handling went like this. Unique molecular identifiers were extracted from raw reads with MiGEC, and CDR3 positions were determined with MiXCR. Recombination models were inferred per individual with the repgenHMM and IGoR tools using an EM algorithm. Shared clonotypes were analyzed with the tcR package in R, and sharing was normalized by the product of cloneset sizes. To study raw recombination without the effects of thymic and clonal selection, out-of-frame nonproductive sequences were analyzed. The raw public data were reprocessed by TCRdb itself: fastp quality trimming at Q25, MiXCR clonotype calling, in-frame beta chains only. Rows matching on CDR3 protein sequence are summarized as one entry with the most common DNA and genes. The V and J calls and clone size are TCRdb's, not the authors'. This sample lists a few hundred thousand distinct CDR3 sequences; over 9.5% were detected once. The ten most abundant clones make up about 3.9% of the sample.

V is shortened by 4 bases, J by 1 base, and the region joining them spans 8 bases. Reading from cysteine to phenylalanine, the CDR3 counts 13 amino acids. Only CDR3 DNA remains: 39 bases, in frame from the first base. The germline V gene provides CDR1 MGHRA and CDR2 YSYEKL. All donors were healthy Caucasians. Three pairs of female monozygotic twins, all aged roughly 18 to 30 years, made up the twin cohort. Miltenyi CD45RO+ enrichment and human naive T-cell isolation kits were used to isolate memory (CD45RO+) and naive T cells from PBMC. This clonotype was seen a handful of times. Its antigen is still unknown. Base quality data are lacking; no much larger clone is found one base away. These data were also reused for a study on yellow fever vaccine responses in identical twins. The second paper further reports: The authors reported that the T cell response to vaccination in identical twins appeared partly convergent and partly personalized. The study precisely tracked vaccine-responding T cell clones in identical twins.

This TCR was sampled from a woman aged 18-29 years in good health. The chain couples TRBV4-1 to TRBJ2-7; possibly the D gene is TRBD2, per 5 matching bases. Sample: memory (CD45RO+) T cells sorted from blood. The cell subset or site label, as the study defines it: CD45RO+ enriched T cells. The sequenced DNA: TGCGCCAGCAGCCGAGGGCCTTCCTACGAGCAGTACTTC. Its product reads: CASSRGPSYEQYF.